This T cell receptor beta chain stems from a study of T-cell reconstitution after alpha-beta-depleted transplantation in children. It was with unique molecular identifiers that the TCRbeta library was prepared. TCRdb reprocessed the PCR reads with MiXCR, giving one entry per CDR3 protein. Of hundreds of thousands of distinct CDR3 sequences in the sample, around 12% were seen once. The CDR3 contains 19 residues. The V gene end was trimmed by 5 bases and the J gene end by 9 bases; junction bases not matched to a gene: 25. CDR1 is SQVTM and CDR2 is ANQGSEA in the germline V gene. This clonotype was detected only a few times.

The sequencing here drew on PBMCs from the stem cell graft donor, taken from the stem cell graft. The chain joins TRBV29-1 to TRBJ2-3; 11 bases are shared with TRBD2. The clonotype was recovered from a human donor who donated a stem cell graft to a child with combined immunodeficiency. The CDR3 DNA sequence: TGCAGCGTTAACTACGAGACAGGGGTAGCGGGAGGGCCGACTCGAACGCAGTATTTT. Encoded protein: CSVNYETGVAGGPTRTQYF.